The 14 T cell receptor beta chains below were found in one sample sequenced in a study of shared clonotypes between healthy human individuals. The data were produced by immunoSEQ multiplex PCR, yet TCRdb's version contains in-frame clones alone and is incomplete. The table shows about 2.3 million clones, with around 93% occurring only once. Sequenced input: naive CD4+ T cells from PBMCs. Subset described: CD45RA+ positively selected. These receptors came from a man aged 18 to 29 in good health. Some clones in this sample may be carry-over from other donors' samples.

Only one count was recorded for this clone. This chain links TRBV11-2 with TRBJ1-1, with D uncertain. Germline values: CDR1 SGHAT, CDR2 FQNNGV. V lost 6 bases, J lost 2 bases, and 13 bases lay in between. The CDR3 has 14 residues. CDR3: CASSTDRGNTEAFF. The CDR3 DNA reads as TGTGCCAGCAGTACGGACCGGGGAAACACTGAAGCTTTCTTT.

This clone was detected once. The chain has TRBV4-3 and TRBJ1-2, with D maybe TRBD1 (5 bases). The V gene lost 5 bases and the J gene lost 8 bases, with 15 bases spanning the gap. Germline values: CDR1 LGHNA, CDR2 YSLEER. The CDR3 loop spans 13 amino acids. Here the CDR3 reads CASSNLGVEGYTF. DNA for the CDR3: TGCGCCAGCAGCAACCTGGGGGTCGAGGGCTACACCTTC.

This clone came up a few times. J is TRBJ2-5 and V is TRBV7-9, with 7 nucleotides matching TRBD1. Germline trimming cut 1 base from V and 4 bases from J; bases unmatched to any gene: 0. Per germline, CDR1 SEHNR and CDR2 FQNEAQ (reference sequence). This CDR3 is built from 13 residues. Here the CDR3 reads CASSLEGAETQYF. The CDR3 nucleotides are TGTGCCAGCAGCTTAGAGGGGGCAGAGACCCAGTACTTC.

The chain joins TRBV29-1 to TRBJ2-7; 9 bases are a match to TRBD2. The CDR3 contains 13 residues. CDR1 SQVTM and CDR2 ANQGSEA come from the germline V gene. V was pared by 5 bases and J by 4 bases, with 6 bases of the junction left unmatched. In DNA form, the CDR3 reads TGCAGCGTTACGGGCGGGAGGGCTTACGAGCAGTACTTC. Encoded protein: CSVTGGRAYEQYF.

V is TRBV5-4 and J is TRBJ2-5; 11 bases are shared with TRBD2. Germline trimming cut 2 bases from V and 5 bases from J; bases unmatched to any gene: 8. CDR1 and CDR2 (germline): SGHNT, YYREEE (reference sequence). This CDR3 is 16 amino acids long. In nucleotides, the CDR3 is TGTGCCAGCAGCTTTACTAGCGGGAGTACGACGGAGACCCAGTACTTC. This translates into CASSFTSGSTTETQYF.

The chain recombines TRBV6-5 with TRBJ1-5; possibly TRBD1 for D (6 bases). The ends were cut back, 6 bases at V and 2 bases at J, with 14 bases in the middle. CDR3 length: 15 amino acids. CDR1 MNHEY and CDR2 SVGAGI come from the germline V gene. As DNA, the CDR3 is TGTGCCAGCAGCTCTCGGGGGCGTGGCAATCAGCCCCAGCATTTT. Its translation is CASSSRGRGNQPQHF.

With regard to this clone: The same CDR3 can be traced to other DNA sequences in this sample. The CDR3 is CASSLTSGSYNEQFF. CDR3 DNA: TGTGCCAGCAGTTTAACTAGCGGGAGCTACAATGAGCAGTTCTTC. V and J are TRBV28 and TRBJ2-1; 11 bases fit TRBD2. CDR1 is MDHEN, CDR2 SYDVKM, per germline. V shed 2 bases, J shed 3 bases, and the junction held 0 bases outside the gene matches. The CDR3 covers 15 residues.

In the case of this clone: Within the sample, other DNA sequences also encode this same CDR3. V usage is TRBV6-1 and J usage is TRBJ1-2, with D unclear. Per germline, CDR1 MNHNS and CDR2 SASEGT. The V gene lost 0 bases and the J gene lost 4 bases, with 9 bases spanning the gap. CDR3 length equals 14 residues. This CDR3 reads CASSEAQTGYGYTF. In DNA form, the CDR3 reads TGTGCCAGCAGTGAAGCACAGACGGGCTATGGCTACACCTTC.

The V call is TRBV6-5, the J call TRBJ1-1; TRBD1 is a possible D gene (5 bases). V dropped 6 bases and J dropped 4 bases, with 12 bases sitting between them. Germline CDR1 and CDR2: MNHEY and SVGAGI. This CDR3 spans 13 amino acids. CDR3 bases: TGTGCCAGCAGACCCGACAGTGGCACTGAAGCTTTCTTT. It encodes CASRPDSGTEAFF.

The rearrangement uses TRBV25-1 and TRBJ2-1, with D uncertain. Trimming took off 2 bases at V and 7 bases at J, with 3 bases between the two ends. The CDR3 is 11 amino acids. CDR1 is MGHDK, CDR2 SYGVNS, per germline. The CDR3 bases are TGTGCCAGCAGTGAACGGAATGAGCAGTTCTTC. Its translation: CASSERNEQFF. Drawing the rest from reference TRBV25-1 and TRBJ2-1, the complete variable domain is EADIYQTPRYLVIGTGKKITLECSQTMGHDKMYWYQQDPGMELHLIHYSYGVNSTEKGDLSSESTVSRIRTEHFPLTLESARPSHTSQYLCASSERNEQFFGPGTRLTVL.

This sequence joins TRBV7-9 and TRBJ2-7, with a weak D call TRBD1 (6 bases). V dropped 5 bases and J dropped 2 bases, with 19 bases sitting between them. Germline CDR1 is SEHNR and CDR2 is FQNEAQ (reference sequence). The CDR3 spans 16 residues. The CDR3 protein is CASSRESGQRPYEQYF. The CDR3 bases are TGTGCCAGCAGCCGAGAATCGGGACAACGTCCCTACGAGCAGTACTTC.

The CDR3 region has the DNA TGTGCCAGCAGTGAACAGGGGGCCAAAAACATTCAGTACTTC. Its translation is CASSEQGAKNIQYF. This chain joins TRBV6-1 and TRBJ2-4; possibly TRBD1 for D (6 bases). CDR1 and CDR2 from the germline V gene are MNHNS and SASEGT. The CDR3 is made up of 14 amino acids. The germline V and J ends were trimmed by 2 bases and 1 base, with 6 bases remaining between them.

In its sample, this clone was seen a few times. The genes are TRBV2 and TRBJ1-2; tentatively, D is TRBD1 (5 bases). Trimming pared 4 bases from V and 8 bases from J, leaving 17 bases between. This CDR3 comprises 14 residues. The germline V gene has CDR1 SNHLY and CDR2 FYNNEI. The CDR3 DNA sequence: TGTGCCAGCAGTGGGGTAAGGGGCGGATACGGCTACACCTTC. Protein product: CASSGVRGGYGYTF.

As regards this clone: Other nucleotide sequences from this sample produce the same CDR3. The V gene is TRBV30, the J gene TRBJ2-1; possible D gene TRBD2, 5 bases. CDR3 length equals 15 residues. V was cut by 0 bases and J by 0 bases, with 9 bases left in between. Germline V CDR1 and CDR2: GTSNPN, SVGIG (reference sequence). In nucleotides, the CDR3 is TGTGCCTGGAGTGTACGGGGTAGCTCCTACAATGAGCAGTTCTTC. Amino acid sequence: CAWSVRGSSYNEQFF. The entire variable domain, with the rest obtained from reference TRBV30 and TRBJ2-1, is as follows: SQTIHQWPATLVQPVGSPLSLECTVEGTSNPNLYWYRQAAGRGLQLLFYSVGIGQISSEVPQNLSASRPQDRQFILSSKKLLLSDSGFYLCAWSVRGSSYNEQFFGPGTRLTVL.